These 24 T cell receptor beta chains share one sample of origin, sequenced in a study of T cell responses to AZD1222 COVID-19 vaccine. The method was immunoSEQ multiplex PCR; TCRdb's version includes in-frame clones alone and lacks a portion of them. The sample has roughly 85,000 clones, less than 90% seen once. The material sequenced was peripheral blood, taken on day 0 of AZD1222 vaccination. The source of these receptors is an adult in good health.

The genes are TRBV7-9 and TRBJ1-1; D call uncertain. This CDR3 has 11 residues. Germline values: CDR1 SEHNR, CDR2 FQNEAQ (reference sequence). Trimming took off 4 bases at V and 6 bases at J, with 6 bases between the two ends. For the CDR3, the DNA is TGTGCCAGCAGCTATACCCCTGAAGCTTTCTTT. It specifies CASSYTPEAFF.

In its sample, this clone was seen once. The chain is built from TRBV21-1 and TRBJ1-2. TRBV21-1 is a pseudogene. The CDR3 length is 18 residues. The CDR3 region has the DNA TGTGCCAGCAGCACAAAAAAGGGGGGAGACAGGTTTGGGTATGGCTACACCTTC. This sequence encodes CASSTKKGGDRFGYGYTF.

This rearrangement joins TRBV19 to TRBJ2-3, with 10 bases lining up with TRBD1. From germline, CDR1 is LNHDA and CDR2 SQIVND (reference sequence). The trim removed 10 bases at V and 3 bases at J, leaving 4 bases unmatched. CDR3 size: 13 residues. The CDR3 DNA reads as TGTGCCACCTCGGGACAGGGGACAGATACGCAGTATTTT. Protein product: CATSGQGTDTQYF.

V is TRBV10-2 and J is TRBJ2-1; 8 bases are shared with TRBD2. With V trimmed by 7 bases and J by 4 bases, 12 bases remained unmatched. The CDR3 contains 16 residues. Germline V gene data show CDR1 as WSHSY and CDR2 as SAAADI. Here the CDR3 DNA reads TGCGCCAGCACCCTCGGGGGGGGTGTAGTGTACAATGAGCAGTTCTTC. As protein: CASTLGGGVVYNEQFF.

Turning to this clone: The junction shows a germline mismatch at one end, possibly a read error. The chain uses TRBV6-6 and TRBJ2-2, with a tentative D call TRBD2 (5 bases). CDR3 length equals 10 residues. The germline gives CDR1 MNHNY, CDR2 SVGAGI (reference sequence). The CDR3 loop reads CASNIGVLFF. Written as DNA, the CDR3 is TGTGCCAGCAACATCGGGGTGCTGTTTTTT.

V usage is TRBV9 and J usage is TRBJ2-2; 11 bases match TRBD2. Germline CDR1 SGDLS, CDR2 YYNGEE. The CDR3 has 16 amino acids. V shed 4 bases, J shed 5 bases, and the junction held 7 bases outside the gene matches. The CDR3 spells CASSLLAGGSTGELFF. CDR3 nucleotides: TGTGCCAGCAGCCTTCTAGCGGGAGGAAGTACCGGGGAGCTGTTTTTT. Drawing the rest from reference TRBV9 and TRBJ2-2, the complete variable domain is DSGVTQTPKHLITATGQRVTLRCSPRSGDLSVYWYQQSLDQGLQFLIQYYNGEERAKGNILERFSAQQFPDLHSELNLSSLELGDSALYFCASSLLAGGSTGELFFGEGSRLTVL.

V usage is TRBV9 and J usage is TRBJ1-1, with TRBD1 as a possible D gene (6 bases). There are 15 residues in the CDR3. Germline V gene data show CDR1 as SGDLS and CDR2 as YYNGEE. V was trimmed by 0 bases and J by 3 bases, leaving 12 bases between them. The DNA for the CDR3 is TGTGCCAGCAGCGTAGCTACAGGGCTGCACACTGAAGCTTTCTTT. It encodes CASSVATGLHTEAFF.

The rearrangement uses TRBV12-3 or TRBV12-4 and TRBJ2-7; D gene uncertain. The CDR3 contains 12 residues. V lost 0 bases, J lost 7 bases, and 7 bases lay in between. CDR3 nucleotide sequence: TGTGCCAGCAGTTTAGCCACTGGAGAGCAGTACTTC. This codes for CASSLATGEQYF.

The chain employs TRBV6-5 and TRBJ1-2, with 11 bases identical to TRBD1. With V trimmed by 6 bases and J by 3 bases, 3 bases remained unmatched. CDR3 size: 14 residues. CDR1 and CDR2 (germline): MNHEY, SVGAGI. CDR3 nucleotides: TGTGCCAGCAGAAGGGGACAGGGGGACTATGGCTACACCTTC. It yields the protein CASRRGQGDYGYTF.

This CDR3 reads CASSEGDYTFEQYF. CDR3 nucleotide sequence: TGTGCCAGCAGCGAGGGGGATTACACCTTCGAGCAGTACTTC. The chain recombines TRBV9 with TRBJ2-7, with a weak D call TRBD1 (6 bases). Looked up from germline, CDR1 is SGDLS and CDR2 is YYNGEE. V lost 3 bases and J 6 bases, leaving 16 bases between the germline ends. The CDR3 covers 14 residues.

The chain combines TRBV5-5 with TRBJ2-5; possible D gene TRBD2, 5 bases. Germline CDR1 is SGHKS and CDR2 is YYEKEE (reference sequence). The CDR3 length is 14 residues. Between the trimmed V and J ends, which lost 4 bases and 5 bases, there was a span of 15 bases. The CDR3 region is CASSIAPGEETQYF. CDR3 bases: TGTGCCAGCAGCATAGCCCCCGGGGAGGAGACCCAGTACTTC.

The chain recombines TRBV28 with TRBJ1-6; no firm D call. The CDR3 is 13 amino acids. V was cut by 5 bases and J by 7 bases, with 9 bases left in between. CDR1 MDHEN and CDR2 SYDVKM come from the germline V gene. This CDR3 is CASSTMTNSPLHF. The CDR3 coding sequence is TGTGCCAGCAGTACTATGACAAATTCACCCCTCCACTTT.

V gene TRBV7-2 combines with J gene TRBJ2-3; no reliable D call. The V end was cut by 3 bases, the J end by 6 bases, with 10 bases between. This CDR3 comprises 13 residues. Germline V CDR1 and CDR2: SGHTA, FQGNSA. The CDR3 bases are TGTGCCAGCAGCTTTACAGAGACGGATACGCAGTATTTT. Its protein product is CASSFTETDTQYF.

The chain employs TRBV19 and TRBJ1-5, with a weak D call TRBD1 (6 bases). The CDR3 sequence is 16 residues long. Germline CDR1 reads LNHDA; CDR2 reads SQIVND (reference sequence). V gave up 3 bases and J gave up 2 bases, with 14 bases separating them. The CDR3 is CASSMGRGAGNQPQHF. DNA for the CDR3: TGTGCCAGTAGTATGGGCAGGGGAGCCGGCAATCAGCCCCAGCATTTT.

The chain joins TRBV11-1 to TRBJ2-7; D may be TRBD1 (6 bases). CDR3 length equals 14 residues. The V gene lost 4 bases and the J gene lost 5 bases, with 15 bases spanning the gap. Germline CDR1 is SGHAT and CDR2 is FQDESV (reference sequence). The CDR3 DNA follows: TGTGCCAGCAGCTACCGGGGCCAGGGGAACGAGCAGTACTTC. Translated: CASSYRGQGNEQYF.

The chain links TRBV5-3 to TRBJ2-1; D unclear. TRBV5-3 counts as an open reading frame of uncertain function. This CDR3 is 10 amino acids long. Between the trimmed V and J ends, which lost 4 bases and 8 bases, there was a span of 4 bases. CDR3 coding DNA: TGTGCCAGAAGCCGAGATGAGCAGTTCTTC. Protein product: CARSRDEQFF.

The chain uses TRBV30 and TRBJ1-2, with 8 bases aligning to TRBD1. J lost 6 bases, V lost 4 bases, and 10 bases had no gene match. The germline V gene encodes CDR1 GTSNPN and CDR2 SVGIG (reference sequence). This CDR3 is 14 amino acids long. CDR3 nucleotides: TGTGCCTGGAACCACAACAGGGGGAGTAATGGCTACACCTTC. Translated: CAWNHNRGSNGYTF.

The chain couples TRBV21-1 to TRBJ2-7; the table's D call of TRBD2 was not tested on the DNA. TRBV21-1 is termed a pseudogene. CDR3 length: 19 amino acids. The CDR3 nucleotides read TGTGCCAGCAGCTCCCTTAGGGGACTAGCGGGGGGTTCAGGCTACGAGCAGTACTTC. Translation gives CASSSLRGLAGGSGYEQYF.

The J gene is TRBJ2-5, the V gene TRBV7-3; TRBD1 matches at 7 bases. V lost 5 bases and J lost 7; bases outside the gene matches: 10. The germline CDR1 and CDR2 sequences are SGHTA and FQGTGA. This CDR3 contains 14 residues. The CDR3 bases are TGTGCCAGCAGCCCATCACAGGGGTTCGGGACCCAGTACTTC. Protein sequence: CASSPSQGFGTQYF. Filled out from reference TRBV7-3 and TRBJ2-5, the complete variable domain reads GAGVSQTPSNKVTEKGKYVELRCDPISGHTALYWYRQSLGQGPEFLIYFQGTGAADDSGLPNDRFFAVRPEGSVSTLKIQRTERGDSAVYLCASSPSQGFGTQYFGPGTRLLVL.

The gene calls are TRBV9 and TRBJ1-5; tentatively, D is TRBD1 (5 bases). Germline CDR1 and CDR2: SGDLS and YYNGEE. The CDR3 is 17 residues long. The germline V and J ends were trimmed by 0 bases and 1 base, with 14 bases remaining between them. The CDR3 reads CASSVAWGSDSNQPQHF. The CDR3 bases are TGTGCCAGCAGCGTAGCTTGGGGCAGTGACAGCAATCAGCCCCAGCATTTT. Using reference TRBV9 and TRBJ1-5 for the parts outside the CDR3, the full variable domain is DSGVTQTPKHLITATGQRVTLRCSPRSGDLSVYWYQQSLDQGLQFLIQYYNGEERAKGNILERFSAQQFPDLHSELNLSSLELGDSALYFCASSVAWGSDSNQPQHFGDGTRLSIL.

Regarding this clone: The same CDR3 is also encoded by other DNA sequences in this sample. The chain has TRBV28 and TRBJ1-1, with D perhaps matching TRBD1 (6 bases). The CDR3 is 12 residues long. CDR1 and CDR2 (germline): MDHEN, SYDVKM. Trimming removed 3 bases from V and 5 bases from J, with 7 bases in between. CDR3 in DNA: TGTGCCAGCAGTTTCAGGGGTACTGAAGCTTTCTTT. Its protein product is CASSFRGTEAFF.

Only one count was recorded for this clone. The chain couples TRBV2 to TRBJ1-5, with 7 bases aligning to TRBD1. The ends lost 3 bases at V and 5 bases at J; junction bases unmatched: 10. The length of the CDR3 is 16 residues. In germline, CDR1 is SNHLY, CDR2 FYNNEI. CDR3 sequence (DNA): TGTGCCAGCAGTGACGGGGGCAGGGGGAAGGATCAGCCCCAGCATTTT. Amino acid sequence: CASSDGGRGKDQPQHF.

The chain joins TRBV6-5 to TRBJ1-1; the D gene is possibly TRBD1 (5 bases). Germline values: CDR1 MNHEY, CDR2 SVGAGI. V shed 0 bases and J shed 5 bases, with 7 bases lying between them. This CDR3 has 13 residues. CDR3 nucleotide sequence: TGTGCCAGCAGTTACTCGGAGGGGACTGAAGCTTTCTTT. Amino acids: CASSYSEGTEAFF.

The rearrangement uses TRBV27 and TRBJ2-3; no definite D call. Germline V gene data show CDR1 as MNHEY and CDR2 as SMNVEV (reference sequence). The CDR3 sequence is 15 residues long. Deletions cut 6 bases from V and 0 bases from J, with 13 bases between. The CDR3 is CASSHKVSSTDTQYF. CDR3 bases: TGTGCCAGCAGCCATAAAGTATCTAGCACAGATACGCAGTATTTT.